This TCR beta chain was sequenced during a study of cytomegalovirus exposure and HLA in healthy donors. Study-level findings and limits: It was assumed in the presence/absence analyses that sequencing depth was roughly uniform across donors.

Germline CDR1 reads SNHLY; CDR2 reads FYNNEI. Deletions cut 6 bases from V and 0 bases from J, with 13 bases between. The CDR3 runs 15 residues. The primer mix had 60 Vbeta and 13 Jbeta primers. Libraries were prepared by immunoSEQ multiplex PCR; TCRdb keeps only in-frame clonotypes and omits some of them. The table has tens of thousands of clones, less than 80% seen once. Notes on this clone: The antigen is unknown.

This sequence was found in a woman aged 40-49 years in good health and CMV-seropositive. The sample consisted of PBMCs. The chain employs TRBV2 and TRBJ2-3; D gene ambiguous. Here the CDR3 DNA reads TGTGCCAGCAGCCGGTCGGGTCTTAGCACAGATACGCAGTATTTT. Protein product: CASSRSGLSTDTQYF. Full variable domain (rest looked up from reference TRBV2 and TRBJ2-3): EPEVTQTPSHQVTQMGQEVILRCVPISNHLYFYWYRQILGQKVEFLVSFYNNEISEKSEIFDDQFSVERPDGSNFTLKIRSTKLEDSAMYFCASSRSGLSTDTQYFGPGTRLTVL.